The present TCR beta chain was sequenced within a study of cytomegalovirus exposure and HLA in healthy donors. Clones were read by immunoSEQ multiplex PCR, and TCRdb kept only the in-frame ones, dropping some. This table holds roughly 48,000 clones, 94% found once. Germline loops: CDR1 MNHNS, CDR2 SASEGT. CDR3 size: 18 residues. V lost 1 base to trimming and J lost 5 bases; unmatched junction nucleotides: 10. The chain carries TRBV6-1 and TRBJ2-2, with 10 nucleotides matching TRBD2. The TCR comes from a woman between 18 and 30 years old in good health and CMV-seropositive. Material for sequencing was PBMCs. DNA for the CDR3: TGTGCCAGCAGTGAAGTTGCCAGCGGGAGGGCCAGGACCGGGGAGCTGTTTTTT. It translates to CASSEVASGRARTGELFF.